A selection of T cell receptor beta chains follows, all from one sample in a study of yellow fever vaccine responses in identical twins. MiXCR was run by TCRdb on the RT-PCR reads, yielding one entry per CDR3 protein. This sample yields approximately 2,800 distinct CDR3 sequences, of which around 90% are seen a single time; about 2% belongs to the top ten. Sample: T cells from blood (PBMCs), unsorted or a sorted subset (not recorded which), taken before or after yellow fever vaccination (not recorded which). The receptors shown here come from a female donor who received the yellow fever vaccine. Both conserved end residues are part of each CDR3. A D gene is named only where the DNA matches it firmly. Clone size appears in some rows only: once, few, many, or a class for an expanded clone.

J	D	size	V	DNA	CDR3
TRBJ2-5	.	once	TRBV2	TGTGCCAGCAGAGAGACTAGGGAAGAGACCCAGTACTTC	CASRETREETQYF
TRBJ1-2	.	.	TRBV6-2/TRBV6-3	TGTGCCAGCAGTTACGACGGTTCCAGCGGCTACACCTTC	CASSYDGSSGYTF
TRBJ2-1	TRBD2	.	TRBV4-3	TGCGCCAGCAGCCGAAGCGGGAGGGCCCTCTATGAGCAGTTCTTC	CASSRSGRALYEQFF
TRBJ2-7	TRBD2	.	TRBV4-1	TGCGCCAGCAGCCAAGTCCTAGCGGGAGTTAGGCACGAGCAGTACTTC	CASSQVLAGVRHEQYF
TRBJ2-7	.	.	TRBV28	TGTGCCACCATGGCCCTCGAGCAGTACTTC	CATMALEQYF
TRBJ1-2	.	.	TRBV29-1	TGCAGCGTTGAATATGGCTACACCTTC	CSVEYGYTF
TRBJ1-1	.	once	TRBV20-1	TGCAGTGCTAGAGGGGTGGGGGCCCTGAACACTGAAGCTTTCTTT	CSARGVGALNTEAFF
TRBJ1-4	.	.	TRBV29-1	TGCAGCGTTGCTTCGGGAAATGAAAAACTGTTTTTT	CSVASGNEKLFF
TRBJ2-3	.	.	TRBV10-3	TGTGCCATCAGTGAGTCAAGTGGTAACCCCCGGTACACAGATACGCAGTATTTT	CAISESSGNPRYTDTQYF
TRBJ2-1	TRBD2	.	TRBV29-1	TGCAGCGTTGAAAACCTAGCGGGAGATTCTCTACGGCCTAACAATGAGCAGTTCTTC	CSVENLAGDSLRPNNEQFF
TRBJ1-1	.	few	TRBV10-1	TGCGCCAGCAGTGAGTCTCTGGCAGTTAACACTGAAGCTTTCTTT	CASSESLAVNTEAFF
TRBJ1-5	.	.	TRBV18	TGTGCCAGCTCACCTCCAGGGGTGGGAAGCAATCAGCCCCAGCATTTT	CASSPPGVGSNQPQHF
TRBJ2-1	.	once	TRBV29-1	TGCAGCGTTGCAAGAACGTGGGGTCCCTACAATGAGCAGTTCTTC	CSVARTWGPYNEQFF
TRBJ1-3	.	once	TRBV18	TGTGCCAGCTCACCACGGGGGGAGAGCTCTGGAAACACCATATATTTT	CASSPRGESSGNTIYF
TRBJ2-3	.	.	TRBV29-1	TGCAGCGTTGACCTGGCTTTCGGCACAGACACGCAGTATTTT	CSVDLAFGTDTQYF
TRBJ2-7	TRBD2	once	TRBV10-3	TGTGCCATCAGTGAGCTAGCGGTCTACGAGCAGTACTTC	CAISELAVYEQYF
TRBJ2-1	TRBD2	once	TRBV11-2	TGTGCCAGCAGCTCCGGGACTAGCGGGGGAAAAACCTACAATGAGCAGTTCTTC	CASSSGTSGGKTYNEQFF
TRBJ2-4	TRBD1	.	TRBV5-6	TGTGCCAGCAGTGAACAGGGGTTCGGCAAAAACATTCAGTACTTC	CASSEQGFGKNIQYF